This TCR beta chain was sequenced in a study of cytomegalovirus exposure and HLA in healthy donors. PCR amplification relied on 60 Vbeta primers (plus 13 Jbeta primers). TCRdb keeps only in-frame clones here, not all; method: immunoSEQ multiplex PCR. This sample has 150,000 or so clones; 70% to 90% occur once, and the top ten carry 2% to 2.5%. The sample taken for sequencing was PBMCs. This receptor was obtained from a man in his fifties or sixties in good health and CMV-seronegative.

The CDR3 loop reads CASKTGGSVYEQYF. The CDR3 DNA sequence: TGTGCCAGCAAGACGGGCGGGAGTGTGTACGAGCAGTACTTC. The rearrangement joins TRBV6-5 to TRBJ2-7; 7 positions match TRBD2. The V segment lost 7 bases and the J segment 4 bases; nucleotides outside the gene matches: 10. Germline-derived CDR1 and CDR2 are MNHEY and SVGAGI. The CDR3 length is 14 residues.